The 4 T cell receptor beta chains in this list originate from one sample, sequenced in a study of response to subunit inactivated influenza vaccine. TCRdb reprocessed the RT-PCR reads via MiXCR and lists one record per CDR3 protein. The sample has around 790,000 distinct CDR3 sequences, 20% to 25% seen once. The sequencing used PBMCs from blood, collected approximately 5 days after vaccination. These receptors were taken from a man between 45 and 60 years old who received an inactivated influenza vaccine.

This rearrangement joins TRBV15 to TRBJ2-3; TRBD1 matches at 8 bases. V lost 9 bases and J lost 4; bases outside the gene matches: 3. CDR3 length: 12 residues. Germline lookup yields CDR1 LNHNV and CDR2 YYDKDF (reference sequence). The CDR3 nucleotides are TGTGCCACTAAGGGACAGGCAGATACGCAGTATTTT. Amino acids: CATKGQADTQYF.

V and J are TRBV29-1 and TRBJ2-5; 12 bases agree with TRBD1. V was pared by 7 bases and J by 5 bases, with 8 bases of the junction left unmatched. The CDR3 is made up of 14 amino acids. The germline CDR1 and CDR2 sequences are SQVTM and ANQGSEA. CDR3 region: CSASGTGGLETQYF. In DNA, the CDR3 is TGCAGCGCGTCCGGGACAGGGGGCTTGGAGACCCAGTACTTC.

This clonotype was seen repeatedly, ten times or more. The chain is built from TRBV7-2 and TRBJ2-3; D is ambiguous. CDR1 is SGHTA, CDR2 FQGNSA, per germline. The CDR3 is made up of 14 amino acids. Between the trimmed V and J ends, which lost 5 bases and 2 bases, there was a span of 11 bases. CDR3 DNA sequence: TGTGCCAGCAGCCCCCCGCCTATCACAGATACGCAGTATTTT. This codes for CASSPPPITDTQYF.

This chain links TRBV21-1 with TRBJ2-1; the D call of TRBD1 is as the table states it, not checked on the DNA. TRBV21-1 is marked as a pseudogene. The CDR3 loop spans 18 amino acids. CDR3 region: CASSKGGVEGGEDNEQFF. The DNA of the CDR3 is TGTGCCAGCAGCAAAGGTGGTGTTGAAGGGGGAGAAGACAATGAGCAGTTCTTC.